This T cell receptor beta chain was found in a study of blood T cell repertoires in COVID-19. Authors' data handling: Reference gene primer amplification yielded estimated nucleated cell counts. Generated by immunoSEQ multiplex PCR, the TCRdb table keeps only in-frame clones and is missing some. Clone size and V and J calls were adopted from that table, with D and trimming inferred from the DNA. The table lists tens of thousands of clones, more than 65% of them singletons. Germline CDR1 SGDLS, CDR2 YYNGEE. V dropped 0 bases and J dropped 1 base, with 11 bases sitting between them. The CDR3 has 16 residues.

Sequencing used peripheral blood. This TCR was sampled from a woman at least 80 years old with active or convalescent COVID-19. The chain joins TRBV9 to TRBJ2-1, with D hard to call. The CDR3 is CASSVVASWSYNEQFF. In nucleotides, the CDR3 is TGTGCCAGCAGCGTAGTAGCTAGTTGGTCCTACAATGAGCAGTTCTTC.